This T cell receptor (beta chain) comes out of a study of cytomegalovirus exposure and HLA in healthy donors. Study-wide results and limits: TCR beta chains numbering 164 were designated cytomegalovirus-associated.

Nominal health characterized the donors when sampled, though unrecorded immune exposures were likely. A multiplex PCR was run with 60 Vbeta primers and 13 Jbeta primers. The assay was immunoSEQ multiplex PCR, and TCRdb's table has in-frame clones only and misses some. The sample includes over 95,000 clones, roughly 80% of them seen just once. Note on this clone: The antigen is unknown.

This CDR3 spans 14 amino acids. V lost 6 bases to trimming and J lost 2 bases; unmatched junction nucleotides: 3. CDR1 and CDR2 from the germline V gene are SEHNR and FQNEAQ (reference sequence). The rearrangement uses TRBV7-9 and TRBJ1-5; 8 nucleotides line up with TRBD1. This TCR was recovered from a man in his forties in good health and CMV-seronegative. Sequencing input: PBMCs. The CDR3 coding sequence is TGTGCCAGCAGTACAGGGGGTGGCAATCAGCCCCAGCATTTT. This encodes CASSTGGGNQPQHF.